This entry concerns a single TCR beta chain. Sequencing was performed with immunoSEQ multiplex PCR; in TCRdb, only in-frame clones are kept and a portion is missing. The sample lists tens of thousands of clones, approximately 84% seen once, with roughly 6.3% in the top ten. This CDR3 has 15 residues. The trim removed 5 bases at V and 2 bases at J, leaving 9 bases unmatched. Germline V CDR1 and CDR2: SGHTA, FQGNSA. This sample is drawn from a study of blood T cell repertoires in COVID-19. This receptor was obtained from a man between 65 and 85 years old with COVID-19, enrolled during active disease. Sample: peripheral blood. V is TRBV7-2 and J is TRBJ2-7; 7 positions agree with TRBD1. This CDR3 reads CASSAALDRTYEQYF. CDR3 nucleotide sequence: TGTGCCAGCAGCGCCGCCTTGGACAGGACCTACGAGCAGTACTTC.